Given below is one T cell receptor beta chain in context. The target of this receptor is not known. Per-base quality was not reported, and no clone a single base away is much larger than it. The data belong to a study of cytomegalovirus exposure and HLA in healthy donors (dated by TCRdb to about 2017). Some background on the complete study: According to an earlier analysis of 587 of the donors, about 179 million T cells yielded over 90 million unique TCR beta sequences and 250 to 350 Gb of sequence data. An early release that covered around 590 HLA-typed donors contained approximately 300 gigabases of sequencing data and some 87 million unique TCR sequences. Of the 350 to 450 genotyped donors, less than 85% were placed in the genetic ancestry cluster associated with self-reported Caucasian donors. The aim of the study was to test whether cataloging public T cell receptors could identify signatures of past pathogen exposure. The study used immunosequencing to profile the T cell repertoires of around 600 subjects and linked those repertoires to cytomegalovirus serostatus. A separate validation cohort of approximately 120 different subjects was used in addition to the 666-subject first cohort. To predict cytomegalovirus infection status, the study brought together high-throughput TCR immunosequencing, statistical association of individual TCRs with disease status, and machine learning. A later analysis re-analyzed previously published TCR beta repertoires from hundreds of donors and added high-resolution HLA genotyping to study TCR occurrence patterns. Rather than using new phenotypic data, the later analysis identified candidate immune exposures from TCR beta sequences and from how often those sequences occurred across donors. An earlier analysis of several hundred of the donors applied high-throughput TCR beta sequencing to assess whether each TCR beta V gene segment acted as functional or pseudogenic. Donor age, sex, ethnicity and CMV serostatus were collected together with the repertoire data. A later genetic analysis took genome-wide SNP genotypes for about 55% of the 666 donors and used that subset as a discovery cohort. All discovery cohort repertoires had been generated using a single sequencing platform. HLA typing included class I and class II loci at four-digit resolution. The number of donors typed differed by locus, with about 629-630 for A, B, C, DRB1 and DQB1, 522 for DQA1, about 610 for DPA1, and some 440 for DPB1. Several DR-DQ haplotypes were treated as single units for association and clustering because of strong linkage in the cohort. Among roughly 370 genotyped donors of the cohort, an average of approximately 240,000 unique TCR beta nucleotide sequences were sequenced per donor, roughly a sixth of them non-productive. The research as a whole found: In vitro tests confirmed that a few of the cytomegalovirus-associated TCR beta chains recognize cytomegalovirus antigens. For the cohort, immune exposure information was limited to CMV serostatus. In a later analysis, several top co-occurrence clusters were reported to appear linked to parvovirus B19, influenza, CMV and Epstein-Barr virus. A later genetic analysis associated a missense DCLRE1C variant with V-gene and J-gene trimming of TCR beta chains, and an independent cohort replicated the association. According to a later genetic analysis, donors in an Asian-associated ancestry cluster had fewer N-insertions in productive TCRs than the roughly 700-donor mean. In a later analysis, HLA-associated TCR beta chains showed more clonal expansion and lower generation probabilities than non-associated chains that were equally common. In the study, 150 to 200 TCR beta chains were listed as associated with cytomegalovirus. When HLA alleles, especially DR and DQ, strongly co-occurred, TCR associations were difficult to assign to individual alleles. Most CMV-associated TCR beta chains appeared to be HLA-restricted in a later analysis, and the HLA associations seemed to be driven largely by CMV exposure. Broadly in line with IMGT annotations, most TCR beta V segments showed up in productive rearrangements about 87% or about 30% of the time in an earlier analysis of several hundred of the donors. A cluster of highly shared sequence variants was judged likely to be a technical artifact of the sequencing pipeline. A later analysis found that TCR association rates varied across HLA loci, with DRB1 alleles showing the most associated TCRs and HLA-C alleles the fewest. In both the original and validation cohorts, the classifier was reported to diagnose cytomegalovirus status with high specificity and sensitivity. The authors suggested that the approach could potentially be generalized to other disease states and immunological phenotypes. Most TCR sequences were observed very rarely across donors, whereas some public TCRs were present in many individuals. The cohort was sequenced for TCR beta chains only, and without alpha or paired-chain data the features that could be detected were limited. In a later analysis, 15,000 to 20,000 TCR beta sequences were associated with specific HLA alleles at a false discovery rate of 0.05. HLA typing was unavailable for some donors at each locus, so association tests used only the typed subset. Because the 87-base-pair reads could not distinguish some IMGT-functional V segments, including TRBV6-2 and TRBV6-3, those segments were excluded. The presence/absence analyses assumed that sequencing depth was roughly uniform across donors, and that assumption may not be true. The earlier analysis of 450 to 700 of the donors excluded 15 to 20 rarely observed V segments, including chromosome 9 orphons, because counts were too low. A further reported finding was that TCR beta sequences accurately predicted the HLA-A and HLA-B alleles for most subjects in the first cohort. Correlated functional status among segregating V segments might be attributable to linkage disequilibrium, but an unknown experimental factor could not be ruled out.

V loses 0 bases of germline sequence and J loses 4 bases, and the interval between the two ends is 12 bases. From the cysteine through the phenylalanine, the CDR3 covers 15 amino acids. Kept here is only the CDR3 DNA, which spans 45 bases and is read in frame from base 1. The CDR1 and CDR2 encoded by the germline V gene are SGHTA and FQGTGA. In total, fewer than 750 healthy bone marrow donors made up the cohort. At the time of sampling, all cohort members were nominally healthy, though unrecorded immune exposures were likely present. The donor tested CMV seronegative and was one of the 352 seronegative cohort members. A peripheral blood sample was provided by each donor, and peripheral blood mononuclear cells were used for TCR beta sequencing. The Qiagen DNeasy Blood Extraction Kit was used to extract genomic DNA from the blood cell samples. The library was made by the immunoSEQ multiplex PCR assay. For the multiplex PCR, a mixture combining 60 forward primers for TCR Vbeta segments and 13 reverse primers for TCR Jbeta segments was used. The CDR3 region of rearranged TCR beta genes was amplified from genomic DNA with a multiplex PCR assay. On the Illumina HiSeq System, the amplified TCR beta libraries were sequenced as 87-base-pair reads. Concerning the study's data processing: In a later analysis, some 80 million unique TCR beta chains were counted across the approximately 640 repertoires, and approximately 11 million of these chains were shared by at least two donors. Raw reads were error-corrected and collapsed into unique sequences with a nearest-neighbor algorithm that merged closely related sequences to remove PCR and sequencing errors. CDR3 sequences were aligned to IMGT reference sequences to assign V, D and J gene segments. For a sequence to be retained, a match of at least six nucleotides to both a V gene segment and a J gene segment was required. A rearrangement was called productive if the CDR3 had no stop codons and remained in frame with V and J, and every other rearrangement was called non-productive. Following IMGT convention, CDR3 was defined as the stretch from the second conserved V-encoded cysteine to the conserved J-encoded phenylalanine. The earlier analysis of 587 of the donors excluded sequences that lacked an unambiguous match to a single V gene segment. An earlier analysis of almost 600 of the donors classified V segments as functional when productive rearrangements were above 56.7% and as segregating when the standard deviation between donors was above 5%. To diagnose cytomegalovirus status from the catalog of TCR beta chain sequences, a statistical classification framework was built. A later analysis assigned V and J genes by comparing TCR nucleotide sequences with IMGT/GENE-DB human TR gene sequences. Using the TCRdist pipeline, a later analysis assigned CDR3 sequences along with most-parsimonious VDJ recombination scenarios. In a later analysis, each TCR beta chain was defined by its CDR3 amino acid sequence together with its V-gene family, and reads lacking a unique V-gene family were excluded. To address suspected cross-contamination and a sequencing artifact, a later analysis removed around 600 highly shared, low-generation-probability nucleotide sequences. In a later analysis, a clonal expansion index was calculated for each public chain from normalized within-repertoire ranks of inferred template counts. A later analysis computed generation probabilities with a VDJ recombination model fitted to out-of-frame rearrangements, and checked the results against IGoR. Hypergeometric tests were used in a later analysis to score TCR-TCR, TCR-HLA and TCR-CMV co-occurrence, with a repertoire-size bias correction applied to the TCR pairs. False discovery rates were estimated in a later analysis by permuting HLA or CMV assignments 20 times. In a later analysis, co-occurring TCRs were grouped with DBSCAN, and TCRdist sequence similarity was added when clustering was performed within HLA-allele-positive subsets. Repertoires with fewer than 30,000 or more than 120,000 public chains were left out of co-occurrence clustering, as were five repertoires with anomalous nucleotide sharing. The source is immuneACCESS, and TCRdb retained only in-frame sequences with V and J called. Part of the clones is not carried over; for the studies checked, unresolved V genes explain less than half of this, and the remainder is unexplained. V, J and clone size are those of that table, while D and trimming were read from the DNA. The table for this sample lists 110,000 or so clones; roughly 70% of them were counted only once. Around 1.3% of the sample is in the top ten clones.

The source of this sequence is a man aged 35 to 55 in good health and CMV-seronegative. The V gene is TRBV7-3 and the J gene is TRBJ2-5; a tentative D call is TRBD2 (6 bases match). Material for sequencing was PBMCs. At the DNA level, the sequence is TGTGCCAGCAGCTTAACGGGGCTAGCGTTAGAGACCCAGTACTTC. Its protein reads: CASSLTGLALETQYF.